The 25 T cell receptor beta chains in this list originate from one sample, sequenced in a study of blood T cells in healthy people across ages. Combining a sample-barcoded 5' primer with a J-beta primer mix, a second PCR ran for roughly 6 to 12 cycles. TCRdb recomputed calls from the 5' RACE reads with MiXCR, one row per CDR3 protein. The sample lists approximately 1.5 million distinct CDR3 sequences; under 55% were seen once. The source material was blood. The source is a woman in her late teens or twenties in good health.

This clonotype appeared a single time. The chain recombines TRBV28 with TRBJ1-1, with 7 nucleotides matching TRBD1. Germline CDR1 MDHEN, CDR2 SYDVKM. The ends lost 7 bases at V and 9 bases at J; junction bases unmatched: 8. The CDR3 is made up of 12 amino acids. The chain's CDR3 is CASTSTGQKAFF. As DNA, the CDR3 is TGTGCCAGCACCTCTACGGGACAGAAAGCTTTCTTT.

The sample holds a few counts of this clonotype. J is TRBJ2-5 and V is TRBV5-1; 7 positions match TRBD1. The trim removed 0 bases at V and 1 base at J, leaving 0 bases unmatched. The CDR3 sequence is 14 residues long. Germline assignment: CDR1 SGHRS and CDR2 YFSETQ. CDR3 nucleotide sequence: TGCGCCAGCAGCTTGGAGGGGGCCCAAGAGACCCAGTACTTC. Translated: CASSLEGAQETQYF.

The rearrangement uses TRBV29-1 and TRBJ1-5; possibly TRBD1 for D (6 bases). V was pared by 4 bases and J by 2 bases, with 9 bases between. CDR1 and CDR2 from the germline V gene are SQVTM and ANQGSEA. CDR3 length: 13 amino acids. The CDR3, as DNA: TGCAGCGTTGTGGCAGGGGGCAATCAGCCCCAGCATTTT. It specifies CSVVAGGNQPQHF.

This clonotype was observed a handful of times. V and J are TRBV20-1 and TRBJ1-1; possible D gene TRBD1, 6 bases. Germline CDR1 and CDR2: DFQATT and SNEGSKA (reference sequence). V dropped 6 bases and J dropped 5 bases, with 19 bases sitting between them. CDR3 length equals 14 residues. The CDR3 reads CSALGGLPRTEAFF. In DNA form, the CDR3 reads TGCAGTGCCCTGGGGGGGCTTCCTCGGACTGAAGCTTTCTTT.

V usage is TRBV6-2 or TRBV6-3 and J usage is TRBJ1-5; 8 positions match TRBD1. Germline-derived CDR1 and CDR2 are MNHEY and SVGEGT. This CDR3 contains 15 residues. With V trimmed by 6 bases and J by 1 base, 5 bases remained unmatched. CDR3 in amino acids: CASSWTGMSNQPQHF. The CDR3 DNA is TGTGCCAGCAGCTGGACAGGGATGAGCAATCAGCCCCAGCATTTT.

This sequence joins TRBV3-1 and TRBJ2-4, with TRBD1 as a possible D gene (5 bases). The J call is doubtful: the DNA matches TRBJ2-7 better. The CDR3 extends over 15 amino acids. Germline V gene lookup returns CDR1 LGHDT and CDR2 YNNKEL (reference sequence). For the CDR3, the DNA is TGTGCCAGCAGCCCAAGGGGCAGAGGCGGCTCCGAGCAGTACTTC. Amino acids: CASSPRGRGGSEQYF.

This clonotype was recorded a few times. The V call is TRBV20-1, the J call TRBJ2-1; 9 bases match TRBD2. The CDR3 runs to 15 residues. V shed 3 bases and J 3 bases; nucleotides not matched to a gene: 6. Germline V gene data show CDR1 as DFQATT and CDR2 as SNEGSKA (reference sequence). The CDR3 loop reads CSARRETSGYNEQFF. CDR3 DNA: TGCAGTGCTAGGAGGGAGACTAGCGGCTACAATGAGCAGTTCTTC.

CDR3 region: CASSRWTSGGYEQYF. The CDR3 region has the DNA TGCGCCAGCAGCCGTTGGACTAGCGGGGGGTACGAGCAGTACTTC. V gene TRBV4-3 combines with J gene TRBJ2-7; TRBD2 matches 14 bases. CDR1 and CDR2 (germline): LGHNA, YSLEER. Trimming removed 4 bases from V and 4 bases from J; junction bases left unmatched: 3. The CDR3 extends over 15 amino acids.

The chain uses TRBV6-5 and TRBJ1-1; TRBD1 matches at 7 bases. The germline V gene has CDR1 MNHEY and CDR2 SVGAGI. This CDR3 region has 14 residues. V shed 6 bases and J 7 bases; nucleotides not matched to a gene: 11. CDR3 sequence: CASRADGTAHEAFF. CDR3 bases: TGTGCCAGCAGAGCTGACGGGACAGCTCATGAAGCTTTCTTT.

A word on this clonotype: An end of the junction does not agree with germline; a read error may underlie this. The CDR3 loop is CSVRDLQGGEWTEAFF. DNA of the CDR3: TGCAGTGTTAGAGATTTGCAGGGCGGAGAATGGACTGAAGCTTTCTTT. The chain uses TRBV20-1 and TRBJ1-1, with D perhaps matching TRBD1 (5 bases). There are 16 residues in the CDR3. CDR1 and CDR2 from the germline V gene are DFQATT and SNEGSKA (reference sequence).

This chain connects TRBV28 to TRBJ2-1, with D tentatively TRBD1 or TRBD2 (8 bases each). Germline lookup yields CDR1 MDHEN and CDR2 SYDVKM. V was cut by 7 bases and J by 0 bases, with 34 bases left in between. This CDR3 comprises 22 residues. CDR3 nucleotide sequence: TGTGCCAGCATCCACCCCCGGGACAGGAGTCGTAGCGGGAAGAGCTCCTACAATGAGCAGTTCTTC. The encoded protein is CASIHPRDRSRSGKSSYNEQFF.

In its sample, this clonotype was seen a few times. V is TRBV20-1 and J is TRBJ2-5; TRBD2 matches 7 bases. The CDR3 is 14 residues long. Germline CDR1 is DFQATT and CDR2 is SNEGSKA (reference sequence). With V trimmed by 6 bases and J by 2 bases, 9 bases remained unmatched. The CDR3 here is CSAPAGAVQETQYF. The CDR3 nucleotides read TGCAGTGCCCCGGCGGGAGCCGTACAAGAGACCCAGTACTTC.

The V call is TRBV5-4, the J call TRBJ2-7; D might be TRBD1 (6 bases). CDR3 length: 15 amino acids. Germline V gene data show CDR1 as SGHNT and CDR2 as YYREEE (reference sequence). V dropped 3 bases and J dropped 0 bases, with 13 bases sitting between them. The DNA for the CDR3 is TGTGCCAGCAGCTCGACGTTCAGGGGCTCCTACGAGCAGTACTTC. This gives the protein CASSSTFRGSYEQYF.

The V and J genes are TRBV20-1 and TRBJ1-1; D ambiguous. Trimming cost V 6 bases and J 11 bases, with 13 bases left between them. The CDR3 extends over 10 amino acids. The germline CDR1 and CDR2 sequences are DFQATT and SNEGSKA (reference sequence). The DNA of the CDR3 is TGCAGTGCAACGCGGGAAGGGGCTTTCTTT. This translates into CSATREGAFF.

The chain has TRBV28 and TRBJ1-1; D not resolved. V dropped 5 bases and J dropped 11 bases, with 12 bases sitting between them. CDR1 is MDHEN, CDR2 SYDVKM, per germline. The CDR3 covers 11 residues. CDR3 amino acids: CASSVGYDAFF. CDR3 DNA: TGTGCCAGCAGTGTGGGGTACGATGCTTTCTTT.

This clonotype was seen only a few times. The chain recombines TRBV4-1 with TRBJ2-1, with D perhaps matching TRBD2 (6 bases). Germline assignment: CDR1 MGHRA and CDR2 YSYEKL. The CDR3 sequence is 17 residues long. Trimming pared 0 bases from V and 1 base from J, leaving 13 bases between. CDR3 in amino acids: CASSQDLGGVSYNEQFF. The CDR3 DNA is TGCGCCAGCAGCCAAGATCTTGGCGGGGTATCCTACAATGAGCAGTTCTTC.

This clonotype was seen only a few times. The chain carries TRBV20-1 and TRBJ2-1; 14 positions match TRBD2. Germline CDR1 reads DFQATT; CDR2 reads SNEGSKA (reference sequence). The trim removed 6 bases at V and 7 bases at J, leaving 17 bases unmatched. The CDR3 consists of 18 residues. CDR3 DNA: TGCAGTGCGCCGGGACTAGCGGGAGTGGGGGGCCCGGGAAATGAGCAGTTCTTC. It yields the protein CSAPGLAGVGGPGNEQFF.

The chain has TRBV29-1 and TRBJ2-1, with a tentative D call TRBD2 (5 bases). The CDR3 length is 12 residues. Deletions cut 7 bases from V and 3 bases from J, with 10 bases between. Germline V CDR1 and CDR2: SQVTM, ANQGSEA. CDR3 loop: CSESRDYNEQFF. The CDR3 DNA reads TGCAGCGAAAGCCGGGACTACAATGAGCAGTTCTTC.

This clonotype was counted between two and nine times. This sequence joins TRBV13 and TRBJ2-1; D is ambiguous. Germline V gives CDR1 PRHDT, CDR2 FYEKMQ (reference sequence). The CDR3 extends over 13 amino acids. The V gene lost 0 bases and the J gene lost 7 bases, with 7 bases spanning the gap. CDR3 amino acids: CASSLGRSNEQFF. The CDR3 DNA is TGTGCCAGCAGCTTAGGTCGGTCGAATGAGCAGTTCTTC.

V and J are TRBV4-3 and TRBJ2-5; no reliable D call. The V and J ends lost 0 bases and 11 bases respectively, with 19 bases between them. The germline gives CDR1 LGHNA, CDR2 YSLEER. The CDR3 covers 15 residues. CDR3 sequence reads: CASSQESGYDNEQYF. CDR3 nucleotides: TGCGCCAGCAGCCAAGAGTCAGGATACGACAATGAGCAGTACTTC.

This clonotype was observed a handful of times. The chain uses TRBV24-1 and TRBJ2-1; D is unclear. Trimming stripped 5 bases from V and 8 bases from J, with 6 bases between. The CDR3 runs to 11 residues. From germline, CDR1 is KGHDR and CDR2 SFDVKD. Here the CDR3 reads CATSVLDEQFF. The CDR3 coding sequence is TGTGCCACCAGTGTGTTGGATGAGCAGTTCTTC.

This clonotype was recorded once. This chain connects TRBV27 to TRBJ1-1, with 7 nucleotides matching TRBD1. After removal of 4 bases from V and 1 base from J, the junction contained 12 bases not matched to a gene. The CDR3 is made up of 17 amino acids. Germline-derived CDR1 and CDR2 are MNHEY and SMNVEV (reference sequence). CDR3 bases: TGTGCCAGCAGTTACCTCGCCCCGACAGGGACGAACACTGAAGCTTTCTTT. Its protein product is CASSYLAPTGTNTEAFF.

The V call is TRBV6-2 or TRBV6-3, the J call TRBJ2-6; 9 bases fit TRBD2. Germline lookup yields CDR1 MNHEY and CDR2 SVGEGT. The CDR3 consists of 17 residues. The junction had 5 bases not matched to a gene; V was cut back by 5 bases and J by 0 bases. The CDR3 DNA follows: TGTGCCAGCAGTATCCTAGCGGGGAGCTCTGGGGCCAACGTCCTGACTTTC. It encodes CASSILAGSSGANVLTF.

This clonotype was counted only a few times. Being one base from a much bigger clone, this may be a read error. V gene TRBV5-1 combines with J gene TRBJ2-1; D is perhaps TRBD1 or TRBD2 (7 bases each). Germline V gene data show CDR1 as SGHRS and CDR2 as YFSETQ. The CDR3 spans 16 residues. The ends were cut back, 4 bases at V and 8 bases at J, with 22 bases in the middle. This CDR3 reads CASSPWGRAGTDEQFF. In DNA form, the CDR3 reads TGCGCCAGCAGCCCCTGGGGACGAGCGGGGACAGATGAGCAGTTCTTC.

V and J are TRBV7-2 and TRBJ2-1; TRBD2 might be the D (5 bases). The CDR3 is made up of 14 amino acids. CDR1 is SGHTA, CDR2 FQGNSA, per germline. Trimming left V 7 bases short and J 4 bases short, with 14 bases between. The CDR3 here is CASTARAVYNEQFF. As DNA, the CDR3 is TGTGCCAGCACAGCTAGAGCGGTATACAATGAGCAGTTCTTC.